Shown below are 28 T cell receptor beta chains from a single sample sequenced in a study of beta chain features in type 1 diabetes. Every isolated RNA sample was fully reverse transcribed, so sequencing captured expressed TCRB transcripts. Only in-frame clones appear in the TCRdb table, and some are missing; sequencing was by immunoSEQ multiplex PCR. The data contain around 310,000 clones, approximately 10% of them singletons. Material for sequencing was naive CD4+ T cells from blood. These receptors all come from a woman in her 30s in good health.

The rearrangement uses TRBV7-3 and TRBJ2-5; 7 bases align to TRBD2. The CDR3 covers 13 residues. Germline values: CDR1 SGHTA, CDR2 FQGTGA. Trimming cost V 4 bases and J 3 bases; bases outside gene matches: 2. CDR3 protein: CASSYGRKETQYF. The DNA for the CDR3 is TGTGCCAGCAGCTACGGGAGGAAAGAGACCCAGTACTTC.

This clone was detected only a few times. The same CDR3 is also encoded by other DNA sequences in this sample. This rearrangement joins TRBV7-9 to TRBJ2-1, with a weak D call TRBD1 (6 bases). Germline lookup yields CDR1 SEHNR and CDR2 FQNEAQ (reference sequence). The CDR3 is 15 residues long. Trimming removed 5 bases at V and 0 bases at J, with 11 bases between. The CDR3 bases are TGTGCCAGCAGCCTAAGGGGGAGCTCCTACAATGAGCAGTTCTTC. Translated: CASSLRGSSYNEQFF.

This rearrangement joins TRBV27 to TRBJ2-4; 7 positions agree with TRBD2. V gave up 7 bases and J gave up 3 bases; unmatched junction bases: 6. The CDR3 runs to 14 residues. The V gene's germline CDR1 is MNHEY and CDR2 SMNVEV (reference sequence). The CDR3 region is CASKMGDYKNIQYF. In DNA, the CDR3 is TGTGCCAGCAAGATGGGGGACTACAAAAACATTCAGTACTTC.

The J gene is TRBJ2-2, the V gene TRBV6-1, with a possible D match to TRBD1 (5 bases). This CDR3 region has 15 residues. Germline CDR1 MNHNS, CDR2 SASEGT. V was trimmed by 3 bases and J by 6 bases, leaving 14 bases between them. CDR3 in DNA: TGTGCCAGCAGTGAGGTCCTGATCAGGGCCGGGGAGCTGTTTTTT. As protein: CASSEVLIRAGELFF.

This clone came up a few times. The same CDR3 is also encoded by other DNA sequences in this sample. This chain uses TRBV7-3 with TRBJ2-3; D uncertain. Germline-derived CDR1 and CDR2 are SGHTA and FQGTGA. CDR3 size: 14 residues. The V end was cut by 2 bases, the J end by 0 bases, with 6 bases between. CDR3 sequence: CASSLAYSTDTQYF. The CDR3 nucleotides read TGTGCCAGCAGCTTAGCCTACAGCACAGATACGCAGTATTTT.

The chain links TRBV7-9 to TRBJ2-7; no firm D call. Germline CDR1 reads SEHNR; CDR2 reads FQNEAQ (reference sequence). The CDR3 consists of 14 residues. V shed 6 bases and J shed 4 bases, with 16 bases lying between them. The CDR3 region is CASSPSQIRYEQYF. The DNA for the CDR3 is TGTGCCAGCAGTCCGTCCCAAATTCGGTACGAGCAGTACTTC.

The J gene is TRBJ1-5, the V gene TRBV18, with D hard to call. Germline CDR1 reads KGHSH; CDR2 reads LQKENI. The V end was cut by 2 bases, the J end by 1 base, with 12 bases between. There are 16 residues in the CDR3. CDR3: CASSPSGGMSNQPQHF. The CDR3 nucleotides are TGTGCCAGCTCACCATCGGGAGGGATGAGCAATCAGCCCCAGCATTTT.

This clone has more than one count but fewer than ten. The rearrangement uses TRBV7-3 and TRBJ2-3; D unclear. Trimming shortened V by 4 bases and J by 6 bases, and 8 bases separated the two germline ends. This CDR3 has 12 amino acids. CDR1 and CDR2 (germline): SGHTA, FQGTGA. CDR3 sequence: CASSSNGDTQYF. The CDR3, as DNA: TGTGCCAGCAGCTCGAACGGGGATACGCAGTATTTT.

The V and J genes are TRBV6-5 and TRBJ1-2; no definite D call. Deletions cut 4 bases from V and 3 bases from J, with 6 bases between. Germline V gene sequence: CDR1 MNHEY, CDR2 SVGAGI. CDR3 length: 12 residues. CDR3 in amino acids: CASSSGDYGYTF. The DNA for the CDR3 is TGTGCCAGCAGTTCCGGGGACTATGGCTACACCTTC.

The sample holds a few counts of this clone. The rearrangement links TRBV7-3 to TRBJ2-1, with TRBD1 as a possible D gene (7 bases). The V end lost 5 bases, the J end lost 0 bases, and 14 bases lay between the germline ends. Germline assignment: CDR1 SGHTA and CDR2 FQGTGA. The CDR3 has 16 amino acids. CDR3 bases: TGTGCCAGCAGCACCAGGGGGAGGACCTCCTACAATGAGCAGTTCTTC. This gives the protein CASSTRGRTSYNEQFF. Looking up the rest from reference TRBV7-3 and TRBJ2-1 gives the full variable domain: GAGVSQTPSNKVTEKGKYVELRCDPISGHTALYWYRQSLGQGPEFLIYFQGTGAADDSGLPNDRFFAVRPEGSVSTLKIQRTERGDSAVYLCASSTRGRTSYNEQFFGPGTRLTVL.

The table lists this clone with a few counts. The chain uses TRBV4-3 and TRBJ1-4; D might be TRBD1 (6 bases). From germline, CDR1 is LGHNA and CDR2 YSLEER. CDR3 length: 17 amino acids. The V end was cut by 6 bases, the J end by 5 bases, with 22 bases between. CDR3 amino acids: CASRQLTSGTQNEKLFF. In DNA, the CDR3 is TGCGCCAGCAGGCAATTAACGTCCGGGACACAAAATGAAAAACTGTTTTTT.

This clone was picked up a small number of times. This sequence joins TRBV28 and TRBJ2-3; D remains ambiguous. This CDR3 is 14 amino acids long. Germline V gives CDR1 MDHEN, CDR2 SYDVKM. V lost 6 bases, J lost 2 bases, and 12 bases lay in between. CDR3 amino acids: CASSLPVFTDTQYF. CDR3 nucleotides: TGTGCCAGCAGCCTGCCGGTTTTCACAGATACGCAGTATTTT. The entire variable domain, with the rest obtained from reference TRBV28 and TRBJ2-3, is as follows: DVKVTQSSRYLVKRTGEKVFLECVQDMDHENMFWYRQDPGLGLRLIYFSYDVKMKEKGDIPEGYSVSREKKERFSLILESASTNQTSMYLCASSLPVFTDTQYFGPGTRLTVL.

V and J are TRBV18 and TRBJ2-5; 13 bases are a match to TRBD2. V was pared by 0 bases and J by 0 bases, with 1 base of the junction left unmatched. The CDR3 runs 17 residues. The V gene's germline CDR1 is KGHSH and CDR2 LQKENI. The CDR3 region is CASSPPGLAGHQETQYF. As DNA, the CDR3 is TGTGCCAGCTCACCACCGGGACTAGCGGGACACCAAGAGACCCAGTACTTC.

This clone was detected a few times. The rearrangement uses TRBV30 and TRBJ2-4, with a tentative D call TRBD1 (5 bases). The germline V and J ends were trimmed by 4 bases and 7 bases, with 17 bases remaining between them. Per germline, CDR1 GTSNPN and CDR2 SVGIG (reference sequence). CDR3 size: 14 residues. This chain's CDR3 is CAWKKEAQVNIQYF. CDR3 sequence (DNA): TGTGCCTGGAAGAAAGAGGCACAGGTCAACATTCAGTACTTC.

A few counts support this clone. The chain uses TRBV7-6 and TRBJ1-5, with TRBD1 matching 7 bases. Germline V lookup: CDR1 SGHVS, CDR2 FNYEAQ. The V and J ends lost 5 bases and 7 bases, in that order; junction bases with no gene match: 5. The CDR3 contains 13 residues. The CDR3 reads CASSKQGQQPQHF. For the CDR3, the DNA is TGTGCCAGCAGCAAACAGGGGCAACAGCCCCAGCATTTT.

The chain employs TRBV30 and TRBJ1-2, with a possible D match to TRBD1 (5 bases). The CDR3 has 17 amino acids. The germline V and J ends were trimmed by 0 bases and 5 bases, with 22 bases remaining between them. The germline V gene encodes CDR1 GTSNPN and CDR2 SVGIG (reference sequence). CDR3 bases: TGTGCCTGGAGTGTAAGGGTGGGGACTGGTACCTCTTATGGCTACACCTTC. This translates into CAWSVRVGTGTSYGYTF.

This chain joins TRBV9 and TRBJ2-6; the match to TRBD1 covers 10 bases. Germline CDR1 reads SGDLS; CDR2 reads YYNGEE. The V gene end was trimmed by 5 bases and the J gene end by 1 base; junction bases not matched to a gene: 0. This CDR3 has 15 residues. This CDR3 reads CASRGQGSGANVLTF. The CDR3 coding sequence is TGTGCCAGCAGGGGACAGGGGTCTGGGGCCAACGTCCTGACTTTC.

The CDR3 region has the DNA TGTGCCACCAGCAGAGGTCCCATGTCTAGCGGCCGGGAATCGCTCTACGAGCAGTACTTC. Its translation: CATSRGPMSSGRESLYEQYF. This chain connects TRBV15 to TRBJ2-7, with 7 bases matching TRBD2. CDR3 length: 20 amino acids. V lost 1 base, J lost 3 bases, and 21 bases stayed unmatched. Germline V gives CDR1 LNHNV, CDR2 YYDKDF (reference sequence). Looking up the rest from reference TRBV15 and TRBJ2-7 gives the full variable domain: DAMVIQNPRYQVTQFGKPVTLSCSQTLNHNVMYWYQQKSSQAPKLLFHYYDKDFNNEADTPDNFQSRRPNTSFCFLDIRSPGLGDTAMYLCATSRGPMSSGRESLYEQYFGPGTRLTVT.

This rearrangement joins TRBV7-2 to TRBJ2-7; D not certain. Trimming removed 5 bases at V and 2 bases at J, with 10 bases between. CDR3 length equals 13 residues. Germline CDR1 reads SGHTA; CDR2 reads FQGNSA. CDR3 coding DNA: TGTGCCAGCAGCAGACTGGCCCCCTACGAGCAGTACTTC. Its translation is CASSRLAPYEQYF.

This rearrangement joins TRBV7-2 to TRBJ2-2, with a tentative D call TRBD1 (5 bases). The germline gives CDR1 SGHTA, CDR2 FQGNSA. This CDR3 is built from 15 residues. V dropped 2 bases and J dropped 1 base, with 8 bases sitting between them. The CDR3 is CASSLWQGNTGELFF. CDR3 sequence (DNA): TGTGCCAGCAGCTTATGGCAGGGGAACACCGGGGAGCTGTTTTTT.

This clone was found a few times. The CDR3 DNA reads TGTGCCAGCAGCTTTGGACAGGGGTACGAGCAGTTCTTC. It yields the protein CASSFGQGYEQFF. V and J are TRBV5-6 and TRBJ2-1, with 9 positions matching TRBD1. The CDR3 is made up of 13 amino acids. CDR1 SGHDT and CDR2 YYEEEE come from the germline V gene. The ends lost 2 bases at V and 10 bases at J; junction bases unmatched: 4.

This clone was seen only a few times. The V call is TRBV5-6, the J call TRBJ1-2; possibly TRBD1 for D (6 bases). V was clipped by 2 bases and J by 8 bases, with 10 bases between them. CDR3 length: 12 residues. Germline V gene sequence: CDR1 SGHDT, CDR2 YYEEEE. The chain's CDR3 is CASSFSQGGYTF. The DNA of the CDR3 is TGTGCCAGCAGCTTCTCACAGGGCGGCTACACCTTC.

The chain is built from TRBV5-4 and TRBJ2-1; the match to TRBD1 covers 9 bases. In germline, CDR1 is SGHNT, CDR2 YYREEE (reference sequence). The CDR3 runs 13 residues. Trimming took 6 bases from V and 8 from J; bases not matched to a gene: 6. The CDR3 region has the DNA TGTGCCAGCATCCAACAGGGGGCTTATGAGCAGTTCTTC. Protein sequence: CASIQQGAYEQFF.

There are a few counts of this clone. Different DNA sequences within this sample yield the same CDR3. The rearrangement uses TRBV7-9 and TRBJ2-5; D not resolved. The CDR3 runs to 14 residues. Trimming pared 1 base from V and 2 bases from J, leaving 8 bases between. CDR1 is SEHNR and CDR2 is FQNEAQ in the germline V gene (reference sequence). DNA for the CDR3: TGTGCCAGCAGCTTAGGCGGTGGTCAAGAGACCCAGTACTTC. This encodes CASSLGGGQETQYF. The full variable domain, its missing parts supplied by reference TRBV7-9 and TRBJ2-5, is DTGVSQNPRHKITKRGQNVTFRCDPISEHNRLYWYRQTLGQGPEFLTYFQNEAQLEKSRLLSDRFSAERPKGSFSTLEIQRTEQGDSAMYLCASSLGGGQETQYFGPGTRLLVL.

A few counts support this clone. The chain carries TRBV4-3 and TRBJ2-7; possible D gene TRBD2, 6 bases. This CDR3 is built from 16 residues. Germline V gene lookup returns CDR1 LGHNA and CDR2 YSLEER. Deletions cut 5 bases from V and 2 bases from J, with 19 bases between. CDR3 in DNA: TGCGCCAGCAGCAGGAATCGGGACTTAGGGGCCTACGAGCAGTACTTC. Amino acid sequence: CASSRNRDLGAYEQYF.

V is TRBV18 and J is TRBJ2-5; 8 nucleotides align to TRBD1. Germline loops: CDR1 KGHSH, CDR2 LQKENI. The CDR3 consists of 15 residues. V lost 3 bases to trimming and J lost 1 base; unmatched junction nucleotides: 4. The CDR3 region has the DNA TGTGCCAGCTCACCGGACAGGGTGTCCCAAGAGACCCAGTACTTC. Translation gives CASSPDRVSQETQYF.

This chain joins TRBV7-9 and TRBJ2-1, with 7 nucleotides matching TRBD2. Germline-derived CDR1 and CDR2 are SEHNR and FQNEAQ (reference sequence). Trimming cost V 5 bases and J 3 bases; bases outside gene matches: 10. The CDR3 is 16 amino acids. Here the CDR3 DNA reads TGTGCCAGCAGCCCGGAGGCTAGCGGAAACTACAATGAGCAGTTCTTC. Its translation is CASSPEASGNYNEQFF.

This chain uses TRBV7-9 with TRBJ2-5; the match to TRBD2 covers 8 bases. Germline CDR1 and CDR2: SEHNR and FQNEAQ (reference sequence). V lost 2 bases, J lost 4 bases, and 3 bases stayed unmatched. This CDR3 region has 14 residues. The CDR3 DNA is TGTGCCAGCAGCTTATTAGCGGGGCGAGAGACCCAGTACTTC. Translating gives CASSLLAGRETQYF.